These 10 T cell receptor beta chains were all obtained from the same sample, sequenced in a study of cytomegalovirus exposure and HLA in healthy donors (dated by TCRdb to between 2016 and 2019). Library construction relied on the immunoSEQ multiplex PCR assay. For the multiplex PCR, a mixture combining 60 forward primers for TCR Vbeta segments and 13 reverse primers for TCR Jbeta segments was used. TCRdb took over this immuneACCESS table, retaining in-frame rearrangements with V and J assigned. Such tables are incomplete; in checked studies, under half of the missing clones stem from an unresolved V gene, and the remainder is unexplained. In all, the sample holds about 55,000 clones, and approximately 52% of those were seen once. Jointly, the top ten make up 12% of the sample. The sequenced sample was PBMCs. The receptor set was obtained from a human donor in good health.

V usage is TRBV18 and J usage is TRBJ1-2; a weak D match, TRBD1 (6 bases). CDR1 KGHSH and CDR2 LQKENI come from the germline V gene. The V and J ends lost 6 bases and 0 bases respectively, with 14 bases between them. CDR3 size: 15 residues. The CDR3 DNA reads TGTGCCAGCTCGCCTGGGACACCCTCTAACTATGGCTACACCTTC. Translated, it gives CASSPGTPSNYGYTF.

This clone occurred a few times. The chain carries TRBV11-1 and TRBJ2-3; no clear D gene. Deletions cut 7 bases from V and 1 base from J, with 18 bases between. CDR3 length equals 16 residues. The germline V gene has CDR1 SGHAT and CDR2 FQDESV (reference sequence). The CDR3 DNA is TGTGCCAGCACCCTAAGCCGCGGTTGGGGCACAGATACGCAGTATTTT. This translates into CASTLSRGWGTDTQYF.

The V and J genes are TRBV11-2 and TRBJ1-3; D might be TRBD1 (6 bases). CDR3 length: 15 amino acids. Trimming took off 3 bases at V and 3 bases at J, with 12 bases between the two ends. In germline, CDR1 is SGHAT, CDR2 FQNNGV. CDR3 sequence (DNA): TGTGCCAGCAGCTTGACACAGGGTTATGGAAACACCATATATTTT. Encoded protein: CASSLTQGYGNTIYF.

This clone was seen more than once but under ten times. This rearrangement joins TRBV12-5 to TRBJ1-4; possibly TRBD1 for D (6 bases). This CDR3 contains 15 residues. Germline V gene data show CDR1 as LGHNT and CDR2 as FRNRAP. Trimming cost V 1 base and J 1 base, with 7 bases left between them. CDR3 protein: CASGLDRVTNEKLFF. CDR3 in DNA: TGTGCTAGTGGTTTGGACAGGGTAACTAATGAAAAACTGTTTTTT.

The chain links TRBV28 to TRBJ2-1; TRBD2 matches at 12 bases. The V and J ends lost 6 bases and 8 bases, in that order; junction bases with no gene match: 14. This CDR3 contains 17 residues. Looked up from germline, CDR1 is MDHEN and CDR2 is SYDVKM. This CDR3 is CASSPHGLAGTSDEQFF. The CDR3 region has the DNA TGTGCCAGCAGCCCTCACGGACTAGCGGGGACGTCGGATGAGCAGTTCTTC.

The chain has TRBV9 and TRBJ2-3, with TRBD1 identical over 9 bases. Germline trimming cut 5 bases from V and 3 bases from J; bases unmatched to any gene: 7. The CDR3 is made up of 15 amino acids. Germline CDR1 SGDLS, CDR2 YYNGEE. The CDR3 region has the DNA TGTGCCAGCAGTCTAAGGGACAGGGTAACAGATACGCAGTATTTT. Translating it yields CASSLRDRVTDTQYF.

The rearrangement links TRBV10-1 to TRBJ2-3; D possibly corresponds to TRBD2 (7 bases). CDR1 and CDR2 (germline): WNHNN, SYGVQD (reference sequence). The CDR3 totals 15 residues. V dropped 6 bases and J dropped 2 bases, with 15 bases sitting between them. The CDR3 sequence: CASRRSGDNTDTQYF. The CDR3 DNA sequence: TGCGCCAGCAGGAGAAGCGGGGACAACACAGATACGCAGTATTTT.

This clone showed up just a few times. The V gene is TRBV7-2, the J gene TRBJ1-6; 8 bases match TRBD1. This CDR3 spans 16 amino acids. Germline CDR1 is SGHTA and CDR2 is FQGNSA. V lost 1 base and J lost 9; bases outside the gene matches: 8. The DNA of the CDR3 is TGTGCCAGCAGCTTAGGCCCCCAGGGGGCGGGTTCACCCCTCCACTTT. It specifies CASSLGPQGAGSPLHF.

This clone was picked up one time. The rearrangement links TRBV4-3 to TRBJ1-4; D call uncertain. The CDR3 contains 16 residues. Germline loops: CDR1 LGHNA, CDR2 YSLEER. The V end lost 2 bases, the J end lost 0 bases, and 10 bases lay between the germline ends. The CDR3 sequence is CASSQIGRATNEKLFF. In DNA, the CDR3 is TGCGCCAGCAGCCAAATCGGGAGGGCAACTAATGAAAAACTGTTTTTT.

The chain is built from TRBV7-9 and TRBJ1-1, with 7 positions matching TRBD1. The CDR3 totals 14 residues. V lost 4 bases, J lost 4 bases, and 6 bases stayed unmatched. CDR1 SEHNR and CDR2 FQNEAQ come from the germline V gene (reference sequence). The CDR3 region is CASSSGQLSTEAFF. CDR3 DNA sequence: TGTGCCAGCAGCTCGGGACAGCTGAGCACTGAAGCTTTCTTT.